The 8 T cell receptor beta chains presented below share a single source sample, sequenced in a study of blood T cell repertoires in COVID-19. Clones were sequenced by immunoSEQ multiplex PCR, and TCRdb holds only the in-frame ones, with some missing. Counted here are 130,000 to 150,000 clones, about 90% occurring once; the ten biggest clones make up roughly 10%. Material: peripheral blood. These receptors all come from a middle-aged man with active or convalescent COVID-19.

V gene TRBV7-2 combines with J gene TRBJ2-1; a weak D match, TRBD2 (5 bases). The CDR3 consists of 14 residues. Trimming shortened V by 4 bases and J by 3 bases, and 10 bases separated the two germline ends. CDR1 is SGHTA, CDR2 FQGNSA, per germline. CDR3 nucleotides: TGTGCCAGCAGCTGGACTGCCCTCTACAATGAGCAGTTCTTC. It yields the protein CASSWTALYNEQFF.

V and J are TRBV6-5 and TRBJ2-7; 10 nucleotides align to TRBD2. The V and J ends lost 5 bases and 4 bases, in that order; junction bases with no gene match: 5. Germline CDR1 MNHEY, CDR2 SVGAGI. The CDR3 covers 14 residues. CDR3 amino acids: CASSPSGRGYEQYF. CDR3 DNA: TGTGCCAGCAGTCCTAGCGGGAGAGGTTACGAGCAGTACTTC.

V is TRBV3-1 (or the pseudogene TRBV3-2) and J is TRBJ2-7; D gene uncertain. Germline V gene sequence: CDR1 LGHDT, CDR2 YNNKEL (reference sequence). This CDR3 is built from 14 residues. The V and J ends lost 1 base and 1 base respectively, with 8 bases between them. CDR3 in DNA: TGTGCCAGCAGCCAAGGCAGGATATCCTACGAGCAGTACTTC. This codes for CASSQGRISYEQYF.

The chain employs TRBV6-1 and TRBJ2-2; TRBD2 matches 7 bases. CDR3 size: 15 residues. The germline V gene has CDR1 MNHNS and CDR2 SASEGT. With 3 bases clipped from V and 8 bases from J, the junction kept 9 bases outside the gene matches. The CDR3 bases are TGTGCCAGCAGTGATCTCCGCGGGAGATGGGGGGAGCTGTTTTTT. It translates to CASSDLRGRWGELFF.

The CDR3 region has the DNA TGTGCCAGCAGTTACTCTTCTAGCGGGCTTCACAATGAGCAGTTCTTC. Residues: CASSYSSSGLHNEQFF. V usage is TRBV6-5 and J usage is TRBJ2-1, with TRBD2 matching 8 bases. V trimming: 0 bases; J trimming: 5 bases; junction bases outside the gene matches: 6. The CDR3 runs to 16 residues. Germline CDR1 reads MNHEY; CDR2 reads SVGAGI.

V is TRBV15 and J is TRBJ1-1, with 8 bases identical to TRBD1. This CDR3 comprises 16 residues. With 0 bases clipped from V and 4 bases from J, the junction kept 7 bases outside the gene matches. CDR1 is LNHNV, CDR2 YYDKDF, per germline (reference sequence). The CDR3 DNA sequence: TGTGCCACCAGCAGAGATCAAACAGGGGGACGCACTGAAGCTTTCTTT. This encodes CATSRDQTGGRTEAFF.

J is TRBJ2-5 and V is TRBV19, with 9 nucleotides matching TRBD1. Germline CDR1 LNHDA, CDR2 SQIVND (reference sequence). Unmatched junction bases numbered 6, after V lost 8 bases and J lost 5 bases. This CDR3 contains 13 residues. The CDR3 protein is CASGFGQGETQYF. CDR3 in DNA: TGTGCCAGTGGATTTGGACAGGGGGAGACCCAGTACTTC.

The rearrangement uses TRBV28 and TRBJ2-7; TRBD2 matches at 7 bases. V dropped 2 bases and J dropped 2; count of bases not matched to a gene: 3. From germline, CDR1 is MDHEN and CDR2 SYDVKM. CDR3 size: 14 residues. The CDR3 DNA sequence: TGTGCCAGCAGTTTAGCGGGAGCCACCTACGAGCAGTACTTC. Translated: CASSLAGATYEQYF.